This section outlines one TCR beta chain sequence together with its context. This sample stems from a study of blood T cell repertoires in COVID-19. As handled by the study authors: Scientists estimated how many nucleated cells there were by amplifying reference gene primers. TCRdb keeps only in-frame clones here, not all; method: immunoSEQ multiplex PCR. V and J calls plus clone size are reproduced from that table; the DNA served to infer D and trimming. The table records 65,000 to 95,000 clones, approximately 93% of them present only once. The CDR3 is made up of 14 amino acids. V dropped 8 bases and J dropped 5 bases, with 15 bases sitting between them. Germline V gene sequence: CDR1 MGHDK, CDR2 SYGVNS.

This sequence originates from a man in his fifties or sixties with COVID-19, enrolled during active disease. The chain couples TRBV25-1 to TRBJ1-4; D ambiguous. Sequences were obtained from peripheral blood. CDR3 nucleotide sequence: TGTGCCAGCTCATCGACGGTGGGCAATGAAAAACTGTTTTTT. This codes for CASSSTVGNEKLFF.